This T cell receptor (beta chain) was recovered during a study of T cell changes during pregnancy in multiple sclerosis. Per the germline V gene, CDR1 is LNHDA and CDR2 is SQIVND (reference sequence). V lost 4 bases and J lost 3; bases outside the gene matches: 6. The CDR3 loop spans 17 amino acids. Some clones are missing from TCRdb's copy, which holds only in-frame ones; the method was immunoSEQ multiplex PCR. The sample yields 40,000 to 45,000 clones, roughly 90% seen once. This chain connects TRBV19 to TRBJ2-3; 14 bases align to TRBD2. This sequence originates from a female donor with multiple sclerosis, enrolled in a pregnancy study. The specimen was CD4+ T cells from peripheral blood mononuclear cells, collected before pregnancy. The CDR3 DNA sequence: TGTGCCAGTAGTAAGCGGACTAGCGGGAGGACTACAGATACGCAGTATTTT. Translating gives CASSKRTSGRTTDTQYF.